The text below deals with one T cell receptor beta chain. Between the trimmed V and J ends, which lost 4 bases and 5 bases, there was a span of 8 bases. This CDR3 region has 13 residues. Some clones are missing from TCRdb's copy, which holds only in-frame ones; the method was immunoSEQ multiplex PCR. Of 130,000 or so clones listed, about 90% are singletons. The data originate from a study of control samples from healthy donors and cancer patients. The chain joins TRBV12-3 or TRBV12-4 to TRBJ1-4, with a weak D call TRBD1 (5 bases). The clonotype was recovered from a man aged 18 to 29 in good health. Sequencing input: blood. CDR3 in amino acids: CASSSGPNEKLFF. The CDR3 bases are TGTGCCAGCAGTTCGGGACCCAATGAAAAACTGTTTTTT.